This T cell receptor beta chain originates from a study of shared clonotypes between healthy human individuals. CDR3 length: 15 amino acids. Germline CDR1 and CDR2: SGHRS and YFSETQ. V gave up 1 base and J gave up 2 bases, with 7 bases separating them. It was across several immunoSEQ plates that each subset's genomic DNA was evenly split. Sequenced by immunoSEQ multiplex PCR; TCRdb stores in-frame clones only, minus some. This table holds 450,000 to 600,000 clones, 79% found once. This clone was picked up a small number of times. The TCR sequence derives from a middle-aged woman in good health. Some clones in this sample may be carry-over from other donors' samples. Sample: PBMCs. The chain combines TRBV5-1 with TRBJ2-6; the D is unclear. The CDR3: CASSLNPTGANVLTF. In DNA, the CDR3 is TGCGCCAGCAGCTTGAATCCTACTGGGGCCAACGTCCTGACTTTC.